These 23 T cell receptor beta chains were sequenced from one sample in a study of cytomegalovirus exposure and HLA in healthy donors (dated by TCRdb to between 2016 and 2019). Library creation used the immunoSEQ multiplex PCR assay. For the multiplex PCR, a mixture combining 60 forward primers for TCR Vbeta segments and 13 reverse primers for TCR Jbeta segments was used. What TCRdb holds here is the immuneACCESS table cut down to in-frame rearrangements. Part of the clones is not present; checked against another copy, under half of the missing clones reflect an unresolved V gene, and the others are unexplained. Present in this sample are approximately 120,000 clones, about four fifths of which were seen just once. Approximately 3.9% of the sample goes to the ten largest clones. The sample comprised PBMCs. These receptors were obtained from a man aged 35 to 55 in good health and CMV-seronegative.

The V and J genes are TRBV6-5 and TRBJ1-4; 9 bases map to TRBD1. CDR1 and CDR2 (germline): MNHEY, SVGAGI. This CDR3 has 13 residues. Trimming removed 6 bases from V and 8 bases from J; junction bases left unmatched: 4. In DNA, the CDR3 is TGTGCCAGCAGAGGGACAGGGAGGGAAAAACTGTTTTTT. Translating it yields CASRGTGREKLFF.

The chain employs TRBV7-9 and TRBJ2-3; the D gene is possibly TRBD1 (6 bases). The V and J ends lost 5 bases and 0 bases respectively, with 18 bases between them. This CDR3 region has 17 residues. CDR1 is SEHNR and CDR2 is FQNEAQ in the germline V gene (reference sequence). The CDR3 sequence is CASSEGSGTGSTDTQYF. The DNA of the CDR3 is TGTGCCAGCAGCGAAGGGTCGGGTACAGGGAGCACAGATACGCAGTATTTT.

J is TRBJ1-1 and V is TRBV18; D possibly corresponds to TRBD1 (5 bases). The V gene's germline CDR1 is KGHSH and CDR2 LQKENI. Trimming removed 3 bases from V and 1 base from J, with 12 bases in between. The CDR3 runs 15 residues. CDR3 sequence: CASSPTQGENTEAFF. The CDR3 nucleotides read TGTGCCAGCTCACCGACTCAGGGCGAGAACACTGAAGCTTTCTTT.

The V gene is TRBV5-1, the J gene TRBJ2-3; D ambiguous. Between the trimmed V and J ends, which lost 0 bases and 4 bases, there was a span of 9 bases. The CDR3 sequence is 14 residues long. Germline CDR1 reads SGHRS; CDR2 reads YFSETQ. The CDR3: CASSLATAPDTQYF. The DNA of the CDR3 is TGCGCCAGCAGCTTGGCTACTGCCCCAGATACGCAGTATTTT.

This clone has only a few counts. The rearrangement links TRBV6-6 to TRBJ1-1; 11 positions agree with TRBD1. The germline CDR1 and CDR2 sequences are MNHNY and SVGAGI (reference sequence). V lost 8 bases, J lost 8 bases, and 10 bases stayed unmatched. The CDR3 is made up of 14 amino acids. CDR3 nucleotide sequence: TGTGCCAGCTGGGACAGGGGGACCAACAACGAAGCTTTCTTT. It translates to CASWDRGTNNEAFF.

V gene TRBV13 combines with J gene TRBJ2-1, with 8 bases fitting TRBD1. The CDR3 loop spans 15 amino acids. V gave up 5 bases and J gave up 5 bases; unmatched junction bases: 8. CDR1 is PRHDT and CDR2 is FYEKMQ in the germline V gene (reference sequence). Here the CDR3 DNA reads TGTGCCAGCAGCACCAGGGGACAGGTAGACAATGAGCAGTTCTTC. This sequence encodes CASSTRGQVDNEQFF.

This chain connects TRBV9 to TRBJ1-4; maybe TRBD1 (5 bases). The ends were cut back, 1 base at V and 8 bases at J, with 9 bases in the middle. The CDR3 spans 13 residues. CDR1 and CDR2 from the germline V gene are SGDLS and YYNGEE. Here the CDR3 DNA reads TGTGCCAGCAGCGTACAGGGAGGAGAAAAACTGTTTTTT. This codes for CASSVQGGEKLFF.

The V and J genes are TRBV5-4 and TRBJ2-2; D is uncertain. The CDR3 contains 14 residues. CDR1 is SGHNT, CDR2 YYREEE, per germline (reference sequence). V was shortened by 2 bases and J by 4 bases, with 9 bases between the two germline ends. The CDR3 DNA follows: TGTGCCAGCAGCTTCGGGTCCTTCACCGGGGAGCTGTTTTTT. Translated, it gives CASSFGSFTGELFF.

CDR3 sequence (DNA): TGTGCCAGTAGTTCTTGGACAGCAACTAATGAAAAACTGTTTTTT. Protein product: CASSSWTATNEKLFF. The chain employs TRBV19 and TRBJ1-4; perhaps TRBD1 as D (6 bases). V dropped 5 bases and J dropped 0 bases, with 10 bases sitting between them. Germline V gene sequence: CDR1 LNHDA, CDR2 SQIVND (reference sequence). This CDR3 is 15 amino acids long.

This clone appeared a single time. As DNA, the CDR3 is TGTGCCAGCAGCGATCCTAGCGTTAATGAGCAGTTCTTC. This sequence encodes CASSDPSVNEQFF. The J gene is TRBJ2-1, the V gene TRBV11-2; a possible D gene is TRBD2 (6 bases). The CDR3 is 13 residues long. Trimming took 5 bases from V and 7 from J, leaving 12 bases between them. CDR1 and CDR2 (germline): SGHAT, FQNNGV.

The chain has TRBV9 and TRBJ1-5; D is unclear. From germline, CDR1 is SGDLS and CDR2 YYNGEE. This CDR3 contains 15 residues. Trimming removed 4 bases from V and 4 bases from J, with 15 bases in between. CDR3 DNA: TGTGCCAGCAGCCCATTTGGACTGTCGAATCAGCCCCAGCATTTT. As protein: CASSPFGLSNQPQHF.

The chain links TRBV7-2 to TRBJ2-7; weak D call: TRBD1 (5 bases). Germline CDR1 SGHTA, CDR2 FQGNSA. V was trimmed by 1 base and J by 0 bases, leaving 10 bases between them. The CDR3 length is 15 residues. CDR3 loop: CASSLDRQPSYEQYF. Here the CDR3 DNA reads TGTGCCAGCAGCTTAGACAGACAGCCCTCCTACGAGCAGTACTTC.

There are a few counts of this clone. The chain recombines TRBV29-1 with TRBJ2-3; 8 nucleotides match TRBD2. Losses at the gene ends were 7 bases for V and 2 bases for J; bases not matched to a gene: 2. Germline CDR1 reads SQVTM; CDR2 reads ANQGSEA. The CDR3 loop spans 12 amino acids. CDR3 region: CSERGSTDTQYF. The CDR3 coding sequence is TGCAGCGAGCGGGGGTCCACAGATACGCAGTATTTT.

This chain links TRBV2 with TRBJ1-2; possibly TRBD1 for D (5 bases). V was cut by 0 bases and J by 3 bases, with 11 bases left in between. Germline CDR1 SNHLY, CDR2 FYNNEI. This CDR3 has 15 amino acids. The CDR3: CASSEARGGDYGYTF. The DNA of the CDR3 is TGTGCCAGCAGTGAAGCCCGGGGGGGGGACTATGGCTACACCTTC. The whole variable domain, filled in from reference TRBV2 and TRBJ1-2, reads EPEVTQTPSHQVTQMGQEVILRCVPISNHLYFYWYRQILGQKVEFLVSFYNNEISEKSEIFDDQFSVERPDGSNFTLKIRSTKLEDSAMYFCASSEARGGDYGYTFGSGTRLTVV.

The CDR3 protein is CSVRGREEKLFF. The CDR3 DNA reads TGCAGCGTCAGGGGCAGAGAAGAAAAACTGTTTTTT. The chain recombines TRBV29-1 with TRBJ1-4, with a weak D call TRBD1 (6 bases). Germline assignment: CDR1 SQVTM and CDR2 ANQGSEA. This CDR3 comprises 12 residues. V was pared by 6 bases and J by 8 bases, with 13 bases between.

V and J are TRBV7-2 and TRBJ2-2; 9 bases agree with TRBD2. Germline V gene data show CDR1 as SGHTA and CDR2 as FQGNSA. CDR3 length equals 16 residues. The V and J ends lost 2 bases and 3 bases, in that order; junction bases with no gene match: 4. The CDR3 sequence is CASSLQAGGYTGELFF. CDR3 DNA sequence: TGTGCCAGCAGCTTACAAGCGGGGGGTTACACCGGGGAGCTGTTTTTT.

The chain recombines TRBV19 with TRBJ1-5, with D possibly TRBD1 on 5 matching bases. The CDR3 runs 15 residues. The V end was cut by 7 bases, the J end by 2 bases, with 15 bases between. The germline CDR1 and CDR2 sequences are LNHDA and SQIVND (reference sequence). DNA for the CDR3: TGTGCCAGTACCATCCCAGGGTTGGGCAATCAGCCCCAGCATTTT. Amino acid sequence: CASTIPGLGNQPQHF. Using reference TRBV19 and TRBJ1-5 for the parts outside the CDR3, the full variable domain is DGGITQSPKYLFRKEGQNVTLSCEQNLNHDAMYWYRQDPGQGLRLIYYSQIVNDFQKGDIAEGYSVSREKKESFPLTVTSAQKNPTAFYLCASTIPGLGNQPQHFGDGTRLSIL.

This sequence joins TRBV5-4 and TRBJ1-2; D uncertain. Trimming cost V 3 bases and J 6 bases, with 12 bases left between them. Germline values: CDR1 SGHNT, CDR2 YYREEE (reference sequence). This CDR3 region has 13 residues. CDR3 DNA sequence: TGTGCCAGCAGCTCTCTGGGAGAAGATGGCTACACCTTC. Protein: CASSSLGEDGYTF.

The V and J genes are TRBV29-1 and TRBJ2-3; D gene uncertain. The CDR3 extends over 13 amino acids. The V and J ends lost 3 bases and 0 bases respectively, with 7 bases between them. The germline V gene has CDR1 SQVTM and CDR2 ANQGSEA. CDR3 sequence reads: CSVDTGSTDTQYF. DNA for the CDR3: TGCAGCGTTGATACGGGTAGCACAGATACGCAGTATTTT.

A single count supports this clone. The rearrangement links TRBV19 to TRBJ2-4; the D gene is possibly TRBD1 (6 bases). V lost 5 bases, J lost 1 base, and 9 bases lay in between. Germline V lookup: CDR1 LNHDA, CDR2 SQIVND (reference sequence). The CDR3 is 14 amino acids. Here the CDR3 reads CASSPGVAKNIQYF. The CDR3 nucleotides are TGTGCCAGTAGTCCAGGGGTGGCCAAAAACATTCAGTACTTC.

The CDR3 DNA sequence: TGTGCCAGCAGCTTAGATACAGGGGCGAGGGAGACCCAGTACTTC. Translated: CASSLDTGARETQYF. The genes are TRBV7-6 and TRBJ2-5; TRBD1 matches 7 bases. Germline CDR1 reads SGHVS; CDR2 reads FNYEAQ. The CDR3 totals 15 residues. V trimming: 1 base; J trimming: 5 bases; junction bases outside the gene matches: 7. Combining the CDR3 with reference TRBV7-6 and TRBJ2-5 gives the whole variable domain GAGVSQSPRYKVTKRGQDVALRCDPISGHVSLYWYRQALGQGPEFLTYFNYEAQQDKSGLPNDRFSAERPEGSISTLTIQRTEQRDSAMYRCASSLDTGARETQYFGPGTRLLVL.

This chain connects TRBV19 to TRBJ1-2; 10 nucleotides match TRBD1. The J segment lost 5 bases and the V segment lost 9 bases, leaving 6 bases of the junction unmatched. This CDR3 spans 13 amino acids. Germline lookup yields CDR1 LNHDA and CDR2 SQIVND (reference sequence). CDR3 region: CASLSDRGYGYTF. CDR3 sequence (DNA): TGTGCCAGCCTATCGGACAGGGGGTATGGCTACACCTTC.

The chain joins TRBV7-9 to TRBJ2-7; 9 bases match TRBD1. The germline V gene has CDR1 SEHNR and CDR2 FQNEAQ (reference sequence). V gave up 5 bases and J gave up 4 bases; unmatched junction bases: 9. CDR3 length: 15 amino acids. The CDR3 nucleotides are TGTGCCAGCAGCAATTATCGACAGGGGGAGTACGAGCAGTACTTC. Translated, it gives CASSNYRQGEYEQYF.